These T cell receptor beta chains were read from a single sample in a study of T cell responses to AZD1222 COVID-19 vaccine. The data were produced by immunoSEQ multiplex PCR, yet TCRdb's version contains in-frame clones alone and is incomplete. In the table there are approximately 150,000 clones, roughly 90% of which are singletons. The sequenced sample was peripheral blood, obtained 28 days after the second AZD1222 dose. These TCRs come from an adult who received the AZD1222 COVID-19 vaccine. Both conserved end residues are part of each CDR3. Fields, in order: D gene, clone size, J gene, V gene, CDR3 DNA, CDR3 protein. D genes are given only for firm matches. The size entry is marked missing in some rows and otherwise reads once, few, many or a size class.

-	-	TRBJ2-2	TRBV2	TGTGCCAGCAGTTGGTCTCTCACCGGGGAGCTGTTTTTT	CASSWSLTGELFF
-	-	TRBJ1-1	TRBV5-1	TGCGCCAGCAGCTTGGAAGCAGGGGAAGCTTTCTTT	CASSLEAGEAFF
-	-	TRBJ2-2	TRBV7-9	TGTGCCAGCAGCTTACCCTCATACGGGGAGCTGTTTTTT	CASSLPSYGELFF
TRBD2	-	TRBJ2-7	TRBV7-9	TGTGCCACCCGGGGTAGCGGGCACGAGCAGTACTTC	CATRGSGHEQYF
TRBD2	-	TRBJ2-7	TRBV5-1	TGCGCCAGCAGCTTGGGTGACCCGGGACTAGCGGGGCACGAGCAGTACTTC	CASSLGDPGLAGHEQYF
-	once	TRBJ2-2	TRBV9	TGTGCCAGCAGCGTAGTCTCAGGGAGAAACACCGGGGAGCTGTTTTTT	CASSVVSGRNTGELFF
-	-	TRBJ1-4	TRBV5-1	TGCGCCAGCAGCCTCCAGGTGGGGCTGCCTAATGAAAAACTGTTTTTT	CASSLQVGLPNEKLFF
-	-	TRBJ2-7	TRBV18	TGTGCCAGCTCACCACCCGGGCTTGAGCAGTACTTC	CASSPPGLEQYF
TRBD1	-	TRBJ1-3	TRBV30	TGTGCCTGGGGGACAGGGGATGGAAACACCATATATTTT	CAWGTGDGNTIYF
-	-	TRBJ2-5	TRBV15	TGTGCCACCAGCAGAGGTGGGAGTGGGGAGACCCAGTACTTC	CATSRGGSGETQYF
-	-	TRBJ1-2	TRBV6-1	TGTGCCAGCAGTGATCCCGCCAGCCGTGTTCCTGGGGACTATGGCTACACCTTC	CASSDPASRVPGDYGYTF
-	-	TRBJ2-1	TRBV19	TGTGCCAGTAGTATAGATTGGGGTGGGAATGTCTACAATGAGCAGTTCTTC	CASSIDWGGNVYNEQFF
TRBD1	-	TRBJ2-3	TRBV10-1	TGCGCCAGCAGATCGGACAGGGGAAGAGGTGATACGCAGTATTTT	CASRSDRGRGDTQYF
-	-	TRBJ1-1	TRBV29-1	TGCAGCGTTCAAGAGTACATGAACACTGAAGCTTTCTTT	CSVQEYMNTEAFF
TRBD2	-	TRBJ2-4	TRBV7-2	TGTGCCAGCAGCTTAGAGGCGGGAGTGGAAAACATTCAGTACTTC	CASSLEAGVENIQYF
-	-	TRBJ2-5	TRBV29-1	TGCAGCGTTCCGCCAGCGCCCGGACAAAACCAAGAGACCCAGTACTTC	CSVPPAPGQNQETQYF
-	-	TRBJ2-2	TRBV3-1/TRBV3-2	TGTGCCAGCAGCCAAAACACCGGGGAGCTGTTTTTT	CASSQNTGELFF
-	-	TRBJ2-5	TRBV7-3	TGTGCCAGCAGCTCGGCCGGAGGGTTTCAAGAGACCCAGTACTTC	CASSSAGGFQETQYF